This T cell receptor (beta chain) was sequenced for a study of T cell responses to AZD1222 COVID-19 vaccine. Comments on this clone: Antigen specificity is unknown.

Study outcomes and limitations: Sampled repertoires all dated from after the peak T cell response. Nearly half of spike-specific TCRs reportedly go after variant regions that carry no mutations.

Trimming removed 0 bases at V and 3 bases at J, with 7 bases between. CDR1 is SGDLS, CDR2 YYNGEE, per germline. The CDR3 consists of 13 residues. This table comes from immunoSEQ multiplex PCR, and its TCRdb copy is limited to in-frame clones, with some not included. The sample contains some 120,000 clones, around 84% of which appear only once. The chain combines TRBV9 with TRBJ2-7; tentatively, D is TRBD1 (6 bases). Here the sequenced sample was peripheral blood, taken on day 0 of AZD1222 vaccination. The receptor was isolated from an adult in good health. CDR3 in amino acids: CASSVGGHYEQYF. In nucleotides, the CDR3 is TGTGCCAGCAGCGTAGGGGGACACTACGAGCAGTACTTC.